The entry below describes one T cell receptor beta chain. As yet, its antigen is unknown. Primers: 60 Vbeta forward and 13 Jbeta reverse. Produced via immunoSEQ multiplex PCR; TCRdb's table is partial and in-frame only. The table includes about 89,000 clones, roughly three quarters detected once. The sample originates from a study of cytomegalovirus exposure and HLA in healthy donors. Findings and limits, study-wide: The study put about 180 TCR beta chains on its list as cytomegalovirus-associated. Cytomegalovirus status was reportedly diagnosed by the classifier with high sensitivity and specificity. An analysis was carried out later, and it reportedly showed fewer N-insertions in an Asian-associated ancestry cluster than the approximately 670-donor mean. According to an earlier analysis, most TCR beta V segments yielded productive rearrangements about 87% or about 30% of the time.

V lost 7 bases, J lost 2 bases, and 19 bases lay in between. The CDR3 totals 16 residues. The V gene's germline CDR1 is MDHEN and CDR2 SYDVKM. The chain couples TRBV28 to TRBJ2-3; D is possibly TRBD2 (6 bases). The material sequenced was PBMCs. The sequence was collected from a man in his thirties or forties in good health and CMV-seronegative. CDR3 DNA: TGTGCCAGCACCACCAGGGCGGGGTTGGCCACAGATACGCAGTATTTT. Protein sequence: CASTTRAGLATDTQYF.